Listed below are T cell receptor beta chains from one sample, sequenced in a study of T-cell reconstitution after alpha-beta-depleted transplantation in children. TCRdb recomputed calls from the PCR reads with MiXCR, one row per CDR3 protein. The sample carries 350,000 to 450,000 distinct CDR3 sequences, around 20% recorded once. The specimen comprised PBMCs from the stem cell graft donor, sampled from the stem cell graft. The origin of the receptors is a human donor who donated a stem cell graft to a child with acute myeloid leukemia. The CDR3 runs from the conserved cysteine through the conserved F or W. The order of the fields is V gene, CDR3 protein.

v_call: TRBV6-6
cdr3_aa: CASSYIGAGELFF

v_call: TRBV20-1
cdr3_aa: CSASGQATWAQYF

v_call: TRBV20-1
cdr3_aa: CSATNRARAYEQYF

v_call: TRBV7-2
cdr3_aa: CASSLAEAKNIQYF

v_call: TRBV29-1
cdr3_aa: CSVEHQGRHNEQFF

v_call: TRBV4-2
cdr3_aa: CASSQGTSGRAGSYNEQFF

v_call: TRBV5-1
cdr3_aa: CASGESEGMYGYTF

v_call: TRBV5-1
cdr3_aa: CASSLSKDFFSYEQYF

v_call: TRBV14
cdr3_aa: CASSQELETQYF

v_call: TRBV2
cdr3_aa: CASRLAGENEQFF

v_call: TRBV5-1
cdr3_aa: CASSLVLTGSHEQYF

v_call: TRBV12-3/TRBV12-4
cdr3_aa: CASSPRWYEQYF

v_call: TRBV10-3
cdr3_aa: CAISEFEGNPPSNEQFF

v_call: TRBV2
cdr3_aa: CASSELGGRIGNEQFF

v_call: TRBV29-1
cdr3_aa: CSVEMGLAGLFAFTDTQYF

v_call: TRBV5-1
cdr3_aa: CASSPGLRGTEAFF

v_call: TRBV20-1
cdr3_aa: CSAKHQTYEQYF

v_call: TRBV7-2
cdr3_aa: CASSLDKNIQYF

v_call: TRBV15
cdr3_aa: CATSRDRFYNDEQFF

v_call: TRBV25-1
cdr3_aa: CASDSRGGTEAFF

v_call: TRBV29-1
cdr3_aa: CSADRGQNTGELFF

v_call: TRBV20-1
cdr3_aa: CSARDSFGGKIAGLYNEQFF

v_call: TRBV20-1
cdr3_aa: CSAPPIAGTDTQYF